The 23 T cell receptor beta chains below come from one sample, sequenced in a study of regulatory T cells in long-lasting Graves disease. The time point here: newly diagnosed GD, antithyroid drugs for less than 3 months. RNA extracted from PBMCs served as the sequencing template. TCR beta libraries were built with iRepertoire HTBI primers and Arm-PCR of CDR3 regions. TCRdb analysed the multiplex PCR reads with MiXCR anew, one entry per CDR3 protein. This sample yields about 540,000 distinct CDR3 sequences, of which 13% are seen a single time; roughly 10% belongs to the top ten. The same sample was also studied in work on T cells in Graves' hyperthyroidism and ophthalmopathy.

The specimen comprised peripheral blood mononuclear cells (PBMCs), sampled at new diagnosis, from a patient treated with antithyroid drugs. These receptors all stem from a young man with Graves disease.

This clonotype was counted many times. This chain connects TRBV12-3 or TRBV12-4 to TRBJ2-1; D may be TRBD1 or TRBD2 (6 bases each). The CDR3 runs 15 residues. V lost 7 bases and J 6 bases, leaving 19 bases between the germline ends. The CDR3 nucleotides read TGTGCCAGCATCACTTGGGGGGCAGGCGGCAATGAGCAGTTCTTC. It specifies CASITWGAGGNEQFF.

Comment on this clonotype: A single base separates this from a much larger clone, so it may be a read error. The chain carries TRBV6-9 and TRBJ2-3; D possibly corresponds to TRBD2 (6 bases). The ends were cut back, 3 bases at V and 6 bases at J, with 16 bases in the middle. The V gene's germline CDR1 is MNHGY and CDR2 SVAAGI. This CDR3 contains 15 residues. The chain's CDR3 is CASSYSVRRVDTQYF. CDR3 DNA: TGTGCCAGCAGTTACTCTGTCAGGAGGGTCGATACGCAGTATTTT.

The genes are TRBV18 and TRBJ1-5; TRBD1 aligns across 7 bases. Germline CDR1 is KGHSH and CDR2 is LQKENI. The CDR3 runs 15 residues. The ends lost 4 bases at V and 3 bases at J; junction bases unmatched: 6. The CDR3 sequence is CASSLTTGTNQPQHF. CDR3 in DNA: TGTGCCAGCTCACTTACGACAGGGACCAATCAGCCCCAGCATTTT. Full variable domain (missing parts from reference TRBV18 and TRBJ1-5): NAGVMQNPRHLVRRRGQEARLRCSPMKGHSHVYWYRQLPEEGLKFMVYLQKENIIDESGMPKERFSAEFPKEGPSILRIQQVVRGDSAAYFCASSLTTGTNQPQHFGDGTRLSIL.

This clonotype has at least ten counts. The chain joins TRBV7-3 to TRBJ2-3; D gene unclear. Trimming removed 5 bases from V and 4 bases from J, with 10 bases in between. CDR3 length equals 13 residues. The germline V gene encodes CDR1 SGHTA and CDR2 FQGTGA. CDR3 protein: CASSARRADTQYF. As DNA, the CDR3 is TGTGCCAGCAGCGCCCGTCGAGCAGATACGCAGTATTTT.

The chain combines TRBV24-1 with TRBJ2-1; tentative D call: TRBD2 (6 bases). Germline CDR1 KGHDR, CDR2 SFDVKD. The CDR3 runs to 15 residues. V was trimmed by 2 bases and J by 7 bases, leaving 14 bases between them. CDR3 DNA: TGTGCCACCAGTGATTGGGGCGGGACGGATAATGAGCAGTTCTTC. Amino acid sequence: CATSDWGGTDNEQFF.

Remarks on this clonotype: This may be a read error: a much more frequent sequence differs by one nucleotide. CDR3 amino acids: CSGGLQGTQYF. The DNA of the CDR3 is TGCAGCGGGGGCCTTCAAGGGACCCAGTACTTC. V and J are TRBV20-1 and TRBJ2-5; D tentatively reads TRBD1 or TRBD2 (6 bases each). In germline, CDR1 is DFQATT, CDR2 SNEGSKA (reference sequence). The CDR3 extends over 11 amino acids.

This clonotype was detected ten times or more. CDR3 in amino acids: CSVEKGEQFF. As DNA, the CDR3 is TGCAGCGTTGAAAAGGGTGAGCAGTTCTTC. The chain uses TRBV29-1 and TRBJ2-1; D remains ambiguous. Germline V gene lookup returns CDR1 SQVTM and CDR2 ANQGSEA. The CDR3 runs to 10 residues. V was trimmed by 2 bases and J by 9 bases, leaving 5 bases between them.

This clonotype was seen repeatedly, ten times or more. This chain connects TRBV2 to TRBJ1-5; unclear D gene. V gave up 3 bases and J gave up 1 base, with 4 bases separating them. This CDR3 spans 13 amino acids. The germline gives CDR1 SNHLY, CDR2 FYNNEI. This chain's CDR3 is CASSDQSNQPQHF. The CDR3 nucleotides read TGTGCCAGCAGTGATCAGAGCAATCAGCCCCAGCATTTT.

The J gene is TRBJ2-1, the V gene TRBV7-3; D tentatively reads TRBD1 or TRBD2 (5 bases each). The CDR3 consists of 14 residues. Germline V CDR1 and CDR2: SGHTA, FQGTGA. Trimming shortened V by 5 bases and J by 9 bases, and 17 bases separated the two germline ends. DNA of the CDR3: TGTGCCAGCAGCCCGCCGGGACGGACGGGTGAGCAGTTCTTC. Translation: CASSPPGRTGEQFF.

Of note for this clonotype: A much larger clone differs by one base, so this may be a read error. The gene calls are TRBV6-5 and TRBJ2-3, with D perhaps matching TRBD2 (6 bases). Germline CDR1 MNHEY, CDR2 SVGAGI. This CDR3 contains 15 residues. CDR3 sequence (DNA): TGTACCAGCACCGCGGAGGGTCTTGGCACAGATACGCAGTATTTT. Translation: CTSTAEGLGTDTQYF.

This clonotype came up many times. The CDR3 DNA is TGTGCCAGCAGCGATGGTTTCATCCTTGGTGAGCAGTACTTC. This sequence encodes CASSDGFILGEQYF. The genes are TRBV7-6 and TRBJ2-7; D unresolved. The CDR3 has 14 amino acids. Germline loops: CDR1 SGHVS, CDR2 FNYEAQ. Deletions cut 5 bases from V and 7 bases from J, with 18 bases between.

This clonotype turned up a few times. The V gene is TRBV9, the J gene TRBJ1-4; the D gene is possibly TRBD1 (5 bases). Trimming cost V 2 bases and J 6 bases, with 17 bases left between them. Per the germline V gene, CDR1 is SGDLS and CDR2 is YYNGEE. The length of the CDR3 is 16 residues. CDR3 sequence reads: CASSVDPGYGDEKLFF. CDR3 DNA sequence: TGTGCCAGCAGCGTGGATCCAGGGTATGGGGATGAAAAACTGTTTTTT.

This clonotype occurred a few times. The chain links TRBV30 to TRBJ1-2; D is unresolved. Trimming shortened V by 5 bases and J by 7 bases, and 14 bases separated the two germline ends. The CDR3 length is 12 residues. Germline CDR1 GTSNPN, CDR2 SVGIG (reference sequence). The DNA of the CDR3 is TGTGCCTGGGGACCCCTCCCTCGTGGCTACACCTTC. It yields the protein CAWGPLPRGYTF. The full variable domain, rest sourced from reference TRBV30 and TRBJ1-2, is SQTIHQWPATLVQPVGSPLSLECTVEGTSNPNLYWYRQAAGRGLQLLFYSVGIGQISSEVPQNLSASRPQDRQFILSSKKLLLSDSGFYLCAWGPLPRGYTFGSGTRLTVV.

This clonotype has just a few counts. J is TRBJ1-3 and V is TRBV10-3; no clear D. This CDR3 comprises 18 residues. V dropped 4 bases and J dropped 0 bases, with 19 bases sitting between them. Germline values: CDR1 ENHRY, CDR2 SYGVKD. CDR3 in amino acids: CAISGDYSNPASGNTIYF. CDR3 DNA: TGTGCCATCAGTGGAGACTACTCCAATCCCGCCTCTGGAAACACCATATATTTT.

Many counts were recorded for this clonotype. This chain joins TRBV27 and TRBJ2-1; D is unresolved. The length of the CDR3 is 12 residues. Trimming took 9 bases from V and 5 from J, leaving 11 bases between them. CDR1 is MNHEY, CDR2 SMNVEV, per germline (reference sequence). This CDR3 is CASMEFHNEQFF. Written as DNA, the CDR3 is TGTGCCAGTATGGAGTTCCACAATGAGCAGTTCTTC.

Comment on this clonotype: A much larger clonotype is one base distant, so this may be a read error. CDR3 sequence (DNA): TGTGCCAGCAGTTACAGGGACAGCCATTACAATGAGCAGTTCTTC. Translation gives CASSYRDSHYNEQFF. The V gene is TRBV6-2 or TRBV6-3, the J gene TRBJ2-1; TRBD1 aligns across 7 bases. Germline trimming cut 2 bases from V and 4 bases from J; bases unmatched to any gene: 5. Germline loops: CDR1 MNHEY, CDR2 SVGEGT. This CDR3 is 15 amino acids long.

This clonotype was seen a handful of times. The rearrangement joins TRBV7-9 to TRBJ1-1; D is possibly TRBD1 (5 bases). Trimming removed 0 bases from V and 0 bases from J, with 8 bases in between. CDR3 length: 15 amino acids. In germline, CDR1 is SEHNR, CDR2 FQNEAQ (reference sequence). The CDR3 DNA reads as TGTGCCAGCAGCTTAGCGGCGGGGCTGAACACTGAAGCTTTCTTT. This translates into CASSLAAGLNTEAFF. Looking up the rest from reference TRBV7-9 and TRBJ1-1 gives the full variable domain: DTGVSQNPRHKITKRGQNVTFRCDPISEHNRLYWYRQTLGQGPEFLTYFQNEAQLEKSRLLSDRFSAERPKGSFSTLEIQRTEQGDSAMYLCASSLAAGLNTEAFFGQGTRLTVV.

This clonotype occurred many times. The chain has TRBV18 and TRBJ1-1, with 7 nucleotides matching TRBD1. V trimming: 11 bases; J trimming: 1 base; junction bases outside the gene matches: 7. Germline V lookup: CDR1 KGHSH, CDR2 LQKENI. This CDR3 is 13 amino acids long. In nucleotides, the CDR3 is TGTGCCGGGAGCGGGACAGCGAACACTGAAGCTTTCTTT. Translated, it gives CAGSGTANTEAFF.

This chain links TRBV7-9 with TRBJ1-5; possibly TRBD1 for D (6 bases). V was cut by 1 base and J by 4 bases, with 11 bases left in between. The germline V gene has CDR1 SEHNR and CDR2 FQNEAQ (reference sequence). The CDR3 covers 15 residues. CDR3 coding DNA: TGTGCCAGCAGCTTAGAGACAGGTTTTAATCAGCCCCAGCATTTT. Translated, it gives CASSLETGFNQPQHF. The full variable domain, its missing parts supplied by reference TRBV7-9 and TRBJ1-5, is DTGVSQNPRHKITKRGQNVTFRCDPISEHNRLYWYRQTLGQGPEFLTYFQNEAQLEKSRLLSDRFSAERPKGSFSTLEIQRTEQGDSAMYLCASSLETGFNQPQHFGDGTRLSIL.

This clonotype was counted ten times or more. The chain couples TRBV5-1 to TRBJ1-2; D uncertain. V was shortened by 0 bases and J by 2 bases, with 8 bases between the two germline ends. Looked up from germline, CDR1 is SGHRS and CDR2 is YFSETQ. The CDR3 sequence is 14 residues long. Here the CDR3 DNA reads TGCGCCAGCAGCTTGGTTTCGGCGAACTATGGCTACACCTTC. It is translated as CASSLVSANYGYTF.

At least ten counts were recorded for this clonotype. The chain recombines TRBV10-2 with TRBJ2-5; maybe TRBD2 (5 bases). CDR1 and CDR2 from the germline V gene are WSHSY and SAAADI. V lost 0 bases to trimming and J lost 2 bases, with 16 bases between them. The CDR3 is 17 residues long. In DNA, the CDR3 is TGCGCCAGCAGTGAGTCGCTAGTTCGCGGGCTGCAAGAGACCCAGTACTTC. This sequence encodes CASSESLVRGLQETQYF.

At least ten counts were recorded for this clonotype. This chain uses TRBV12-3 or TRBV12-4 with TRBJ1-5; 9 bases align to TRBD1. The CDR3 contains 15 residues. V trimming: 6 bases; J trimming: 6 bases; junction bases outside the gene matches: 9. The CDR3 spells CASSLSLDRGQPQHF. The CDR3 coding sequence is TGTGCCAGCAGCCTTTCCCTGGACAGGGGTCAGCCCCAGCATTTT.

The table lists this clonotype with a count of one. V usage is TRBV4-1 and J usage is TRBJ2-7; unclear D gene. Trimming shortened V by 0 bases and J by 3 bases, and 15 bases separated the two germline ends. The CDR3 is 16 residues long. Germline V gene sequence: CDR1 MGHRA, CDR2 YSYEKL. CDR3: CASSQDFELLGYEQYF. CDR3 in DNA: TGCGCCAGCAGCCAAGATTTTGAACTATTGGGCTACGAGCAGTACTTC.